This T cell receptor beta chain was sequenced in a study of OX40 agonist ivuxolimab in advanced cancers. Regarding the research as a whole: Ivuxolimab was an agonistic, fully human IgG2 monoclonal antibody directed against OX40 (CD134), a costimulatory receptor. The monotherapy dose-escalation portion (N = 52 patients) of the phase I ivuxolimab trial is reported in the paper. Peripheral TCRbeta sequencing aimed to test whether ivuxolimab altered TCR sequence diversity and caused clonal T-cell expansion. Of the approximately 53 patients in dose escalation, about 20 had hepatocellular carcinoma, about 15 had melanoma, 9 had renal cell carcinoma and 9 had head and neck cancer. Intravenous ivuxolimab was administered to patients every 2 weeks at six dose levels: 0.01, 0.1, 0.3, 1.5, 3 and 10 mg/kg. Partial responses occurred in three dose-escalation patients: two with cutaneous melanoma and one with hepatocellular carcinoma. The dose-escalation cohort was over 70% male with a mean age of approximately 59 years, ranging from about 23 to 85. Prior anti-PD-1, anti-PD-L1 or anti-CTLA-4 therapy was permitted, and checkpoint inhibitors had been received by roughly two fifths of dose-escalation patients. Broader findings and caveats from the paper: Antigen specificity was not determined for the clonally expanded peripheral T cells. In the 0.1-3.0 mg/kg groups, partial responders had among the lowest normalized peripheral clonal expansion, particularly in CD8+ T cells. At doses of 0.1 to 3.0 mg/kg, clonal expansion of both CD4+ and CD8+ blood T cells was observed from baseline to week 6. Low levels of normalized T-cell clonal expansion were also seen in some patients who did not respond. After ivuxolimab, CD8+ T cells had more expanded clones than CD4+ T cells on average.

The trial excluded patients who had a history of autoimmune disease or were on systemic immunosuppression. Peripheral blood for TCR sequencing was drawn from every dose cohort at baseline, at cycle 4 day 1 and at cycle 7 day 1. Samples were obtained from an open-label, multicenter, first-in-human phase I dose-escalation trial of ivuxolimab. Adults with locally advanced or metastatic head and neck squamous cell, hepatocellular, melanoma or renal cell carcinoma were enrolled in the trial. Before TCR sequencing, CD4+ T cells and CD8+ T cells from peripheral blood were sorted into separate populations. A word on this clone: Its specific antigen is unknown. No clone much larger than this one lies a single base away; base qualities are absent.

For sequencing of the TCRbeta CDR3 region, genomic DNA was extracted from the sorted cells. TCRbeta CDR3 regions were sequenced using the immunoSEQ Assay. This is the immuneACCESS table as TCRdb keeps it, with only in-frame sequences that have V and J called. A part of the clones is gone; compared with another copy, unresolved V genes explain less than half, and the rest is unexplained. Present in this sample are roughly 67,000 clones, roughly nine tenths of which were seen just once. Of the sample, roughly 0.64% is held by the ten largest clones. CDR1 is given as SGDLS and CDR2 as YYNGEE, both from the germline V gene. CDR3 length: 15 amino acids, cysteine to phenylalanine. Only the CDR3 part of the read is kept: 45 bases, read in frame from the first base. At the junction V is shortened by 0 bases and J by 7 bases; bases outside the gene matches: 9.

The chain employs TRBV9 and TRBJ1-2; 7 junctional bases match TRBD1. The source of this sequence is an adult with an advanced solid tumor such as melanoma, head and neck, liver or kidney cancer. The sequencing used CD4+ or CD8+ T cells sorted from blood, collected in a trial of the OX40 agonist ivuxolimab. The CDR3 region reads CASSVGGTAIAGYTF. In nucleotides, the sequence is TGTGCCAGCAGCGTAGGGGGGACAGCAATCGCTGGCTACACCTTC.